The sequence of this T cell receptor (beta chain) was determined in a study of HIV-infected children after antiretroviral therapy interruption. Study as a whole: For the interruption arm, samples span week 0 through about 3 years after study end.

This clonotype was found many times. The treatment is: PENTA 11 planned treatment interruption arm or continuous ART arm. At least 24 weeks of at least three-drug ART, in children 2 to 15 years. Germline CDR1 and CDR2: ENHRY and SYGVKD. This CDR3 is built from 15 residues. The V and J ends lost 0 bases and 11 bases respectively, with 17 bases between them. RNA-based 3' RACE libraries used unique molecular identifiers. TCRdb reprocessed the 3' RACE reads via MiXCR and lists one record per CDR3 protein. The sample contains more than 85,000 distinct CDR3 sequences, under 8% of which appear only once. This specimen consisted of CD45RA+ CD4+ T cells from PBMCs, pooled from several time points, obtained from a donor given antiretroviral therapy, either interrupted or continuous. Sample subset: naive CD4+ CD45RA+ CD45RO- T cells. The chain couples TRBV10-3 to TRBJ1-5, with a tentative D call TRBD1 (6 bases). This TCR came from a pool of human donors with HIV. The CDR3 region is CAISESGTPRWSQHF. The CDR3, as DNA: TGTGCCATCAGTGAGTCAGGGACACCTAGGTGGTCCCAGCATTTT.